The T cell receptor (beta chain) under discussion was sequenced for a study of Graves' ophthalmopathy and Graves' hyperthyroidism. Study results and caveats: Most clonotypes expanded in thyroid above 0.001 frequency were present in blood too.

This CDR3 spans 16 amino acids. Germline V gene lookup returns CDR1 SEHNR and CDR2 FQNEAQ (reference sequence). V gave up 5 bases and J gave up 5 bases, with 16 bases separating them. Points on this clonotype: Its antigen is as yet unknown.

Investigators amplified TCR beta CDR3 regions from RNA transcripts. The workflow started with a first-round RT-PCR run with HTBI primers and then moved on to a second-round multiplex PCR. TCRdb independently ran MiXCR on the multiplex PCR reads; one entry per CDR3 protein. The sample lists over a million distinct CDR3 sequences, about 35% occurring once. What was sequenced was peripheral blood or thyroid tissue (not recorded which). V is TRBV7-9 and J is TRBJ1-6, with D possibly matching TRBD1 (5 bases). The clonotype originates from an adult man with Graves' hyperthyroidism. The CDR3 DNA is TGTGCCAGCAGCCCCCCCGGGACGGGAAATAATTCACCCCTCCACTTT. Its translation: CASSPPGTGNNSPLHF.